This T cell receptor (beta chain) was documented in a study of shared clonotypes between healthy human individuals. The study, taken as a whole, reports: Around 5% was the fraction of naive CD4 clonotypes found shared across a few donors.

The V and J ends lost 3 bases and 6 bases, in that order; junction bases with no gene match: 8. The CDR3 contains 16 residues. Germline assignment: CDR1 MNHEY and CDR2 SMNVEV (reference sequence). Method: immunoSEQ multiplex PCR; TCRdb's copy keeps in-frame clones and lacks some. This table holds hundreds of thousands of clones, about 90% found once. CD45RO-negative cells were positively selected for CCR7, leaving out terminally differentiated effector memory CD45RA+ cells. In regard to this clone: Its specificity is unknown.

This sequence joins TRBV27 and TRBJ2-1; 10 bases align to TRBD2. This clonotype originated in a man aged 25 to 40 in good health. The sequenced sample was naive CD8+ T cells sorted from blood. CDR3 amino acids: CASSLFSSGSSNEQFF. The CDR3 coding sequence is TGTGCCAGCAGTTTGTTTTCTAGCGGGAGTTCCAATGAGCAGTTCTTC.